Here is one TCR beta chain with its context. Its antigen is still unknown. From germline, CDR1 is SGHTA and CDR2 FQGNSA. V lost 3 bases and J 8 bases, leaving 19 bases between the germline ends. The CDR3 has 15 amino acids. These data come from a study of T cell responses to AZD1222 COVID-19 vaccine. Study outcomes and limitations: Among the donors, most were white British and more were female, and clonal diversity was possibly underestimated. Vaccination with two AZD1222 doses was followed by a rise in Spike-specific TCR breadth and depth. AZD1222 recipients seropositive at baseline numbered only five to seven. Of spike-specific TCRs, nearly half reportedly target regions left unmutated in variants.

TCRdb's table, derived via immunoSEQ multiplex PCR, lists solely in-frame clones and lacks some. The sample yields about 150,000 clones, more than 75% seen once. This rearrangement joins TRBV7-2 to TRBJ1-1; D not resolved. This sample comprised peripheral blood, obtained on day 0 of AZD1222 vaccination. The clonotype originates from an adult in good health. CDR3 DNA sequence: TGTGCCAGCAGCTTGGGCGGGGTTCGAGGGAAAGAAGCTTTCTTT. Its protein product is CASSLGGVRGKEAFF.